A single sample gave rise to the 10 T cell receptor beta chains below, sequenced in a study of cytomegalovirus exposure and HLA in healthy donors. Clones were sequenced by immunoSEQ multiplex PCR, and TCRdb holds only the in-frame ones, with some missing. The sample lists 120,000 to 150,000 clones; roughly nine tenths were seen once. Input material: PBMCs. These receptors came from a man aged 18 to 30 in good health and CMV-seronegative.

The chain carries TRBV14 and TRBJ2-7, with TRBD1 matching over 7 bases. V lost 0 bases to trimming and J lost 6 bases; unmatched junction nucleotides: 8. Germline loops: CDR1 SGHDN, CDR2 FVKESK. CDR3 size: 15 residues. CDR3 nucleotides: TGTGCCAGCAGCCAAGATACGAAGGGGGCGGGCGAGCAGTACTTC. Encoded protein: CASSQDTKGAGEQYF.

The chain recombines TRBV7-8 with TRBJ1-1; TRBD1 matches at 8 bases. The CDR3 has 15 residues. The V and J ends lost 5 bases and 1 base, in that order; junction bases with no gene match: 6. Germline CDR1 is SGHVS and CDR2 is FQNEAQ. CDR3 coding DNA: TGTGCCAGCAGCACGGGACAGGTCGCGAACACTGAAGCTTTCTTT. This gives the protein CASSTGQVANTEAFF. Full variable domain (missing parts from reference TRBV7-8 and TRBJ1-1): GAGVSQSPRYKVAKRGQDVALRCDPISGHVSLFWYQQALGQGPEFLTYFQNEAQLDKSGLPSDRFFAERPEGSVSTLKIQRTQQEDSAVYLCASSTGQVANTEAFFGQGTRLTVV.

This clone was seen just once. The chain joins TRBV4-3 to TRBJ2-1; 11 bases are shared with TRBD1. Germline lookup yields CDR1 LGHNA and CDR2 YSLEER. V shed 1 base and J 6 bases; nucleotides not matched to a gene: 5. The CDR3 has 16 amino acids. DNA for the CDR3: TGCGCCAGCAGCCAAGCGGAGGGGACAGGGGGCAATGAGCAGTTCTTC. Its protein is CASSQAEGTGGNEQFF.

The chain uses TRBV5-1 and TRBJ1-1; TRBD1 matches at 7 bases. Trimming cost V 3 bases and J 5 bases; bases outside gene matches: 10. Germline CDR1 is SGHRS and CDR2 is YFSETQ. The CDR3 contains 15 residues. Here the CDR3 reads CASSSQGRSRTEAFF. For the CDR3, the DNA is TGCGCCAGCAGCTCACAGGGGCGGAGTAGGACTGAAGCTTTCTTT. Combining the CDR3 with reference TRBV5-1 and TRBJ1-1 gives the whole variable domain KAGVTQTPRYLIKTRGQQVTLSCSPISGHRSVSWYQQTPGQGLQFLFEYFSETQRNKGNFPGRFSGRQFSNSRSEMNVSTLELGDSALYLCASSSQGRSRTEAFFGQGTRLTVV.

The chain joins TRBV7-9 to TRBJ2-5; TRBD2 is a possible D gene (5 bases). Germline assignment: CDR1 SEHNR and CDR2 FQNEAQ (reference sequence). Trimming removed 2 bases from V and 5 bases from J, with 9 bases in between. The CDR3 totals 13 residues. The CDR3, as DNA: TGTGCCAGCAGCTTAAGTAGAGGGGAGACCCAGTACTTC. Translation gives CASSLSRGETQYF.

This clone was found once. The chain links TRBV19 to TRBJ2-1; 10 bases are shared with TRBD2. The CDR3 is 16 residues long. Germline lookup yields CDR1 LNHDA and CDR2 SQIVND (reference sequence). J was trimmed by 9 bases and V by 1 base; bases with no gene match: 9. CDR3 DNA: TGTGCCAGTAGTATAGCGCCTAGCGGGAGTCCTAGTGAGCAGTTCTTC. This codes for CASSIAPSGSPSEQFF.

The chain carries TRBV27 and TRBJ2-1; 9 nucleotides align to TRBD2. Per germline, CDR1 MNHEY and CDR2 SMNVEV (reference sequence). This CDR3 has 17 residues. After removal of 2 bases from V and 8 bases from J, the junction contained 13 bases not matched to a gene. The CDR3 sequence is CASSLQTGAGGPDEQFF. The CDR3 DNA sequence: TGTGCCAGCAGTTTACAGACGGGGGCGGGAGGGCCCGATGAGCAGTTCTTC.

The chain has TRBV15 and TRBJ1-4; 7 bases fit TRBD1. This CDR3 has 15 amino acids. Germline V gives CDR1 LNHNV, CDR2 YYDKDF (reference sequence). Trimming cost V 0 bases and J 8 bases; bases outside gene matches: 6. CDR3 in DNA: TGTGCCACCAGCAGAGATCAGGGGGTCGAGGAAAAACTGTTTTTT. Translation gives CATSRDQGVEEKLFF.

This clone has a single count. The chain is built from TRBV7-9 and TRBJ1-5, with unresolved D. The CDR3 runs to 18 residues. Germline CDR1 and CDR2: SEHNR and FQNEAQ (reference sequence). Trimming removed 0 bases at V and 2 bases at J, with 17 bases between. DNA for the CDR3: TGTGCCAGCAGCTTAGCGCACGGCAACTCGGGTGGCAATCAGCCCCAGCATTTT. It translates to CASSLAHGNSGGNQPQHF. The whole variable domain, filled in from reference TRBV7-9 and TRBJ1-5, reads DTGVSQNPRHKITKRGQNVTFRCDPISEHNRLYWYRQTLGQGPEFLTYFQNEAQLEKSRLLSDRFSAERPKGSFSTLEIQRTEQGDSAMYLCASSLAHGNSGGNQPQHFGDGTRLSIL.

V usage is TRBV18 and J usage is TRBJ1-1; TRBD1 might be the D (6 bases). The V and J ends lost 1 base and 3 bases respectively, with 18 bases between them. The V gene's germline CDR1 is KGHSH and CDR2 LQKENI. This CDR3 is built from 17 residues. CDR3 residues: CASSPLEGSRGHTEAFF. The CDR3 bases are TGTGCCAGCTCACCACTGGAAGGTAGCAGGGGTCACACTGAAGCTTTCTTT.